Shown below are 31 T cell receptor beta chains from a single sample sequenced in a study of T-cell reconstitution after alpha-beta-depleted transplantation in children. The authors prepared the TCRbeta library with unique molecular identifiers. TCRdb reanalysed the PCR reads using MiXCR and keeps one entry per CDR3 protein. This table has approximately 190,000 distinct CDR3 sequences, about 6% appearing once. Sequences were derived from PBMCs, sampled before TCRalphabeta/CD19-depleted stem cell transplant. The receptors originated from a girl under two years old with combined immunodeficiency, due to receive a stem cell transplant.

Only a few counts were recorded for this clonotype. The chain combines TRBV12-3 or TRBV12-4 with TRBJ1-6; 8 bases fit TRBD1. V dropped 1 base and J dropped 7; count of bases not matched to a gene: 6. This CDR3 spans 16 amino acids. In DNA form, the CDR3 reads TGTGCCAGCAGTTTAGGGACAGGGTTGAGAAATTCACCCCTCCACTTT. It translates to CASSLGTGLRNSPLHF.

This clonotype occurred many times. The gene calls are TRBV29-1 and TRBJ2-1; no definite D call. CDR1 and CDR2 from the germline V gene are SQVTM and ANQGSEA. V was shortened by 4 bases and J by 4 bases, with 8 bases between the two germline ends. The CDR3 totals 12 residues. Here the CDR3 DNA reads TGCAGCGTTGGTGTCAGATACAATGAGCAGTTCTTC. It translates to CSVGVRYNEQFF.

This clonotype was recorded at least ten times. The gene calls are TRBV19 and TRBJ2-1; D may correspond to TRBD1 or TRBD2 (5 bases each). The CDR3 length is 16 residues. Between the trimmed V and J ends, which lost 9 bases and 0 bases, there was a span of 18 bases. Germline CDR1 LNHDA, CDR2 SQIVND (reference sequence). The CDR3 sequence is CASGKRGTNSYNEQFF. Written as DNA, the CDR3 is TGTGCCAGCGGGAAGAGGGGCACAAACTCCTACAATGAGCAGTTCTTC.

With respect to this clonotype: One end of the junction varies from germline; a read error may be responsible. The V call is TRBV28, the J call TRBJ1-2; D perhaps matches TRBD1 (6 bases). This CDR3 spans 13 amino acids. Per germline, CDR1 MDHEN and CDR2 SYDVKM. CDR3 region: CASSLGGLYGHTF. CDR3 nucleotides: TGTGCCAGCAGTTTGGGGGGCCTATATGGCCACACCTTC.

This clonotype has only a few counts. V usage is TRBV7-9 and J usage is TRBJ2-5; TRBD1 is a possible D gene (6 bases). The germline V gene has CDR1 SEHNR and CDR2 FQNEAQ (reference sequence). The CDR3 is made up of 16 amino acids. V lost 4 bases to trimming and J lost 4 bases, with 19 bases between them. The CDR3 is CASSYSPGQGAETQYF. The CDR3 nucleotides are TGTGCCAGCAGCTATTCTCCGGGACAAGGGGCAGAGACCCAGTACTTC.

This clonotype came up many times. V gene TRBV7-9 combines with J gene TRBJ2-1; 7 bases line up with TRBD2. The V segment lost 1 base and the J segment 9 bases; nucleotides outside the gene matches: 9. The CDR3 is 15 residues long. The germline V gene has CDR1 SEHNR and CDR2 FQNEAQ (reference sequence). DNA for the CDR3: TGTGCCAGCAGCTTAGTTTCCCGTTGGGGGGGTGAGCAGTTCTTC. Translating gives CASSLVSRWGGEQFF. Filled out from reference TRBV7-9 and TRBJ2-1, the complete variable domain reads DTGVSQNPRHKITKRGQNVTFRCDPISEHNRLYWYRQTLGQGPEFLTYFQNEAQLEKSRLLSDRFSAERPKGSFSTLEIQRTEQGDSAMYLCASSLVSRWGGEQFFGPGTRLTVL.

As DNA, the CDR3 is TGTGCCAGCAGCTTAGGTGCAGGGAGAGCCTACGAGCAGTACTTC. This codes for CASSLGAGRAYEQYF. The genes are TRBV7-2 and TRBJ2-7; D is perhaps TRBD1 or TRBD2 (5 bases each). This CDR3 comprises 15 residues. Germline V gene data show CDR1 as SGHTA and CDR2 as FQGNSA. Trimming took off 1 base at V and 2 bases at J, with 12 bases between the two ends.

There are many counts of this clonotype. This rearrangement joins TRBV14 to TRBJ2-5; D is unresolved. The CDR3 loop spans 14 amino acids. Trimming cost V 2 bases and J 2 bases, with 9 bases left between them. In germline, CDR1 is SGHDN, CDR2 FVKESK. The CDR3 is CASSQYQLQETQYF. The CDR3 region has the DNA TGTGCCAGCAGCCAATATCAGTTACAAGAGACCCAGTACTTC. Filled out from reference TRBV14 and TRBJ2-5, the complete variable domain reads EAGVTQFPSHSVIEKGQTVTLRCDPISGHDNLYWYRRVMGKEIKFLLHFVKESKQDESGMPNNRFLAERTGGTYSTLKVQPAELEDSGVYFCASSQYQLQETQYFGPGTRLLVL.

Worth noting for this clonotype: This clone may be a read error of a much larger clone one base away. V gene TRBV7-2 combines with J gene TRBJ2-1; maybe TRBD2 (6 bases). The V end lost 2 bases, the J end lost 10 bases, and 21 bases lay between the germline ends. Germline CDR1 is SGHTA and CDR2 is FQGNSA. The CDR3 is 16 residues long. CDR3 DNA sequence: TGTGCCAGCAGCTTATTCTCTATCGGGAGTAGTGGGGAGCAGTTCTTC. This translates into CASSLFSIGSSGEQFF. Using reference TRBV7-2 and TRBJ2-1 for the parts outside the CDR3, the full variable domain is GAGVSQSPSNKVTEKGKDVELRCDPISGHTALYWYRQSLGQGLEFLIYFQGNSAPDKSGLPSDRFSAERTGGSVSTLTIQRTQQEDSAVYLCASSLFSIGSSGEQFFGPGTRLTVL.

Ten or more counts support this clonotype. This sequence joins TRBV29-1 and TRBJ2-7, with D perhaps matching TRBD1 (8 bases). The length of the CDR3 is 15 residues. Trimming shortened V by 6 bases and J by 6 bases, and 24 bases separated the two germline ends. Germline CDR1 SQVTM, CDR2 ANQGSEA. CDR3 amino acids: CSVQGGMYGPREQYF. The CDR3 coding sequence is TGCAGCGTACAGGGGGGGATGTATGGACCACGCGAGCAGTACTTC.

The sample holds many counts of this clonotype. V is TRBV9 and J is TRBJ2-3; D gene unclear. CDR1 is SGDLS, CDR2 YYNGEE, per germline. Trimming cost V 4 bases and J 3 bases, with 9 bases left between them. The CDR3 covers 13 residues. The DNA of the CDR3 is TGTGCCAGCAGCTTCTTCCCGACAGATACGCAGTATTTT. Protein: CASSFFPTDTQYF.

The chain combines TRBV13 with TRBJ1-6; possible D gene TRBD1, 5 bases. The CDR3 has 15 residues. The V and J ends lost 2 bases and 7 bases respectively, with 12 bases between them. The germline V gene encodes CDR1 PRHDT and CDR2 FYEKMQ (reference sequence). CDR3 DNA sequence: TGTGCCAGCAGCTTACCGGGACGGAAGAATTCACCCCTCCACTTT. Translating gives CASSLPGRKNSPLHF.

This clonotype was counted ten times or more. CDR3 sequence reads: CASSQEAGGSYNEQFF. In nucleotides, the CDR3 is TGCGCCAGCAGCCAAGAGGCTGGCGGGAGCTACAATGAGCAGTTCTTC. This chain uses TRBV4-3 with TRBJ2-1, with 7 bases identical to TRBD2. Looked up from germline, CDR1 is LGHNA and CDR2 is YSLEER. The CDR3 is 16 residues long. V lost 0 bases, J lost 3 bases, and 5 bases stayed unmatched.

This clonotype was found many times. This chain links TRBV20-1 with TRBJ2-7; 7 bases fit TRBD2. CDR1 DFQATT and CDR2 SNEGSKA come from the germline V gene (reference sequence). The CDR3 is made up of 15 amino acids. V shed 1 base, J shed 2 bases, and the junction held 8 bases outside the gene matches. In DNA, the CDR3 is TGCAGTGCTAGAGGGCGAAGCGGGAACGCCTACGAGCAGTACTTC. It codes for CSARGRSGNAYEQYF.

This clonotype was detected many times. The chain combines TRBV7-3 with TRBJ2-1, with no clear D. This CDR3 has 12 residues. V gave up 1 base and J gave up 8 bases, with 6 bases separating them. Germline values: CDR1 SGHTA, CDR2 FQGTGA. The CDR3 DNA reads TGTGCCAGCAGCTTAAACGGGTATGAGCAGTTCTTC. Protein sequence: CASSLNGYEQFF.

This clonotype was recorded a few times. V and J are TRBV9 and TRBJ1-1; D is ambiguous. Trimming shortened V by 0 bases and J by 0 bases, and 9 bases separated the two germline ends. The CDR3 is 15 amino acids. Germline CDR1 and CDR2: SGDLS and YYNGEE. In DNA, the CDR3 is TGTGCCAGCAGCGTAGTAGGAGAAATGAACACTGAAGCTTTCTTT. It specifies CASSVVGEMNTEAFF.

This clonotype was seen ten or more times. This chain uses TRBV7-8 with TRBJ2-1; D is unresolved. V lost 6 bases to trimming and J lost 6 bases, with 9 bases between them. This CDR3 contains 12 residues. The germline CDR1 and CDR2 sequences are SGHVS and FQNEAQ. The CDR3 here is CASRERVNEQFF. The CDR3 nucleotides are TGTGCCAGCAGAGAAAGGGTCAATGAGCAGTTCTTC.

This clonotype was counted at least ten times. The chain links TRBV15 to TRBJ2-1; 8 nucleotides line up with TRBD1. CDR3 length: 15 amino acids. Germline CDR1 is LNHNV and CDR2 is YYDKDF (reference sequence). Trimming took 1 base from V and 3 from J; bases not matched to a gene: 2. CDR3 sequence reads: CATSRAQGVYNEQFF. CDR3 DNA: TGTGCCACCAGCAGAGCACAGGGGGTCTACAATGAGCAGTTCTTC.

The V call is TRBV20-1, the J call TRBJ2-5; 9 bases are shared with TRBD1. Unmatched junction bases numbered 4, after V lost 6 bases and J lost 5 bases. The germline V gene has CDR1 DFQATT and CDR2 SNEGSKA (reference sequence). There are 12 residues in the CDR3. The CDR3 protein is CSATDRGETQYF. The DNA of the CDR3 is TGCAGTGCCACGGACAGGGGCGAGACCCAGTACTTC.

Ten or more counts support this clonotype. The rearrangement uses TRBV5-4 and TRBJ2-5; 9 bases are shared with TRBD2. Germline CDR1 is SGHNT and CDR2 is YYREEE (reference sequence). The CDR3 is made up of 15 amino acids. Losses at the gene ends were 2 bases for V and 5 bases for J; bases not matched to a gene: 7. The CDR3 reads CASSLGLAGVETQYF. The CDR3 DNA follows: TGTGCCAGCAGCTTAGGGTTAGCGGGAGTTGAGACCCAGTACTTC.

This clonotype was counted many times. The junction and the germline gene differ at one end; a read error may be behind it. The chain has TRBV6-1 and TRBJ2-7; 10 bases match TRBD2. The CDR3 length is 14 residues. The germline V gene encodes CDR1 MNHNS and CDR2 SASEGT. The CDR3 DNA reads TGTGCCAGCAGTCAAGCGGGGGGGGCCTACGAGCAGTACTTC. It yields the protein CASSQAGGAYEQYF.

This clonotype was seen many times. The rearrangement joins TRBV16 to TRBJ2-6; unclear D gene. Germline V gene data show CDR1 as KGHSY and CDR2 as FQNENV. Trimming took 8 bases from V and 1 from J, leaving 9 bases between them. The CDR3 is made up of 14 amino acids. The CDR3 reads CASRRLSGANVLTF. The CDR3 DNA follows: TGTGCCAGCCGCCGCCTATCTGGGGCCAACGTCCTGACTTTC.

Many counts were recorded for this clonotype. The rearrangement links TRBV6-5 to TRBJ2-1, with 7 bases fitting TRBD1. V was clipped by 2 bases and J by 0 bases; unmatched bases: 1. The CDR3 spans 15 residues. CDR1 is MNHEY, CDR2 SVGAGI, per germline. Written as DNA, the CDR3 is TGTGCCAGCAGTTACGGGGACAGCTCCTACAATGAGCAGTTCTTC. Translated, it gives CASSYGDSSYNEQFF.

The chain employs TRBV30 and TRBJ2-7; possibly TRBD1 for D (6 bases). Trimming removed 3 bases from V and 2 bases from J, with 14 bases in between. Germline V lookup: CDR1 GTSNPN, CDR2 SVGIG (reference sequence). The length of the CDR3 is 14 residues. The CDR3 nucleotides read TGTGCCTGGAGGGAGACAGGTTTCCCCTACGAGCAGTACTTC. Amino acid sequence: CAWRETGFPYEQYF.

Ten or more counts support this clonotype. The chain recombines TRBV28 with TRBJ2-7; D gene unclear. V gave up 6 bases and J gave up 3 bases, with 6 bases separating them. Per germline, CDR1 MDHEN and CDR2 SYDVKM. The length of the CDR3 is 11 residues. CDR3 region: CASRIDYEQYF. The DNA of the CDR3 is TGTGCCAGCAGGATCGACTACGAGCAGTACTTC.

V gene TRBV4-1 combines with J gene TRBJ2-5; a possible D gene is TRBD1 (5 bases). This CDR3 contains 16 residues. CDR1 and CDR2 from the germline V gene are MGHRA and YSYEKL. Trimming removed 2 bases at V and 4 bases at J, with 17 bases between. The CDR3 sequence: CASSQTPQGRAETQYF. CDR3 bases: TGCGCCAGCAGCCAAACACCTCAGGGAAGGGCAGAGACCCAGTACTTC.

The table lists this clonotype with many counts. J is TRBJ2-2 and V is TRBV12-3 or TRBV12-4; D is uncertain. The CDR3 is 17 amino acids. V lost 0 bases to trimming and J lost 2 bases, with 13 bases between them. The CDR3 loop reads CASSLAIGRRNTGELFF. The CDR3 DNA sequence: TGTGCCAGCAGTTTAGCCATCGGGCGGCGAAACACCGGGGAGCTGTTTTTT.

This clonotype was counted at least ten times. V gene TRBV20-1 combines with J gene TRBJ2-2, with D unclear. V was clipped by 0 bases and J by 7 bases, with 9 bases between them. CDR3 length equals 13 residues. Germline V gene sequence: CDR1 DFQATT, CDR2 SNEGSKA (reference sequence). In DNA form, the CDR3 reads TGCAGTGCTAGAGATAACGAATTCGGGGAGCTGTTTTTT. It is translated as CSARDNEFGELFF.

The CDR3 nucleotides are TGTGCCAGCAGCCCGGGACATCCTATCTCCTACGAGCAGTACTTC. It codes for CASSPGHPISYEQYF. The gene calls are TRBV5-4 and TRBJ2-7, with D perhaps matching TRBD1 (6 bases). Trimming stripped 4 bases from V and 0 bases from J, with 14 bases between. Germline CDR1 SGHNT, CDR2 YYREEE (reference sequence). The CDR3 has 15 residues.

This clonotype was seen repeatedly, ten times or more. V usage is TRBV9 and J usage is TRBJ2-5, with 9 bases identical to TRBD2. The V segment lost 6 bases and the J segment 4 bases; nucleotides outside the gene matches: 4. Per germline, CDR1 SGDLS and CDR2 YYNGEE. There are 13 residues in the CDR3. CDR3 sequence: CASNSGGGETQYF. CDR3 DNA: TGTGCCAGCAATAGCGGGGGAGGAGAGACCCAGTACTTC.

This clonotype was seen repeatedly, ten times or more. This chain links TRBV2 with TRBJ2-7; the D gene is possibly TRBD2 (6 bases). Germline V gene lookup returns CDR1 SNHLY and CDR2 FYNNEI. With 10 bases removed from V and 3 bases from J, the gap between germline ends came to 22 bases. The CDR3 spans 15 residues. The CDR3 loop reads CATRTLRESYYEQYF. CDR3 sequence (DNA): TGTGCCACCCGGACCCTTCGGGAGTCTTACTACGAGCAGTACTTC.